This paragraph covers one TCR beta chain sequence. The data were produced by immunoSEQ multiplex PCR, yet TCRdb's version contains in-frame clones alone and is incomplete. This table has about 19,000 clones, roughly 82% appearing once. Germline CDR1 and CDR2: LNHDA and SQIVND (reference sequence). V shed 5 bases and J 4 bases; nucleotides not matched to a gene: 6. This CDR3 has 14 amino acids. This sample was included in a study of radiotherapy plus CTLA-4 blockade in lung cancer. Here the sequenced sample was peripheral blood, taken from a patient treated with radiotherapy plus ipilimumab. This receptor was obtained from a human donor with non-small cell lung cancer whose response to radiotherapy plus ipilimumab could not be evaluated. The gene calls are TRBV19 and TRBJ1-1, with 8 nucleotides matching TRBD1. This chain's CDR3 is CASSSGGSGTEAFF. The CDR3 DNA follows: TGTGCCAGTAGTTCAGGGGGCAGTGGCACTGAAGCTTTCTTT. The full variable domain, completed using reference TRBV19 and TRBJ1-1, is DGGITQSPKYLFRKEGQNVTLSCEQNLNHDAMYWYRQDPGQGLRLIYYSQIVNDFQKGDIAEGYSVSREKKESFPLTVTSAQKNPTAFYLCASSSGGSGTEAFFGQGTRLTVV.